The 17 T cell receptor beta chains below were found in one sample sequenced in a study of blood T cell repertoires in COVID-19. Measured with immunoSEQ multiplex PCR; TCRdb has only the in-frame clones, and not every one. The data hold 350,000 or so clones, with roughly nine tenths observed a single time. Sequenced: peripheral blood. The origin of the receptors is a woman aged 55-70 years with COVID-19, enrolled during active disease.

This chain links TRBV5-1 with TRBJ1-1, with 9 bases matching TRBD1. The CDR3 has 14 residues. Germline loops: CDR1 SGHRS, CDR2 YFSETQ. V was pared by 6 bases and J by 5 bases, with 8 bases of the junction left unmatched. CDR3 in amino acids: CASKGQGLVTEAFF. For the CDR3, the DNA is TGCGCCAGCAAGGGACAGGGACTTGTAACTGAAGCTTTCTTT.

The chain joins TRBV4-1 to TRBJ1-1; D not certain. Germline-derived CDR1 and CDR2 are MGHRA and YSYEKL. Trimming cost V 4 bases and J 0 bases, with 9 bases left between them. The CDR3 totals 14 residues. CDR3 DNA: TGCGCCAGCAGCCTTAAACAGTTGAACACTGAAGCTTTCTTT. Encoded protein: CASSLKQLNTEAFF.

As concerns this clone: The sample contains more than one DNA sequence encoding this CDR3. The chain is built from TRBV18 and TRBJ1-1, with 7 bases matching TRBD1. Per the germline V gene, CDR1 is KGHSH and CDR2 is LQKENI. This CDR3 spans 14 amino acids. V trimming: 5 bases; J trimming: 0 bases; junction bases outside the gene matches: 3. CDR3 sequence reads: CASSRDRLNTEAFF. For the CDR3, the DNA is TGTGCCAGCTCAAGGGACAGATTGAACACTGAAGCTTTCTTT.

V gene TRBV6-5 combines with J gene TRBJ1-6; D perhaps matches TRBD1 (6 bases). This CDR3 comprises 12 residues. The V end lost 10 bases, the J end lost 19 bases, and 23 bases lay between the germline ends. Germline V CDR1 and CDR2: MNHEY, SVGAGI. CDR3 amino acids: CATTRTDTSIHF. CDR3 bases: TGTGCCACCACTAGGACAGATACCTCCATTCACTTT.

The V and J genes are TRBV19 and TRBJ1-6; 9 nucleotides line up with TRBD1. Trimming took 5 bases from V and 6 from J; bases not matched to a gene: 5. This CDR3 has 15 residues. From germline, CDR1 is LNHDA and CDR2 SQIVND (reference sequence). CDR3 coding DNA: TGTGCCAGTAGTGGGGGACAGGGTGGTAATTCACCCCTCCACTTT. It yields the protein CASSGGQGGNSPLHF.

On this clone itself: Other DNA sequences within the sample encode an identical CDR3. V usage is TRBV10-3 and J usage is TRBJ1-1; D may be TRBD1 (5 bases). Looked up from germline, CDR1 is ENHRY and CDR2 is SYGVKD. The CDR3 loop spans 14 amino acids. Trimming took 0 bases from V and 4 from J, leaving 9 bases between them. The CDR3 DNA sequence: TGTGCCATCAGTGAGTCCGGGGGAGGCACTGAAGCTTTCTTT. Its protein is CAISESGGGTEAFF.

V and J are TRBV6-5 and TRBJ1-2, with D maybe TRBD1 (5 bases). V lost 6 bases and J 2 bases, leaving 16 bases between the germline ends. Germline lookup yields CDR1 MNHEY and CDR2 SVGAGI. The CDR3 consists of 15 residues. The CDR3 loop reads CASRTELGRNYGYTF. In DNA, the CDR3 is TGTGCCAGCAGGACAGAACTGGGGCGGAACTATGGCTACACCTTC.

The CDR3 coding sequence is TGTGCCAGCTCTCAATCGGCTGGAAACACCATATATTTT. Its protein product is CASSQSAGNTIYF. The chain couples TRBV18 to TRBJ1-3, with no clear D. The germline CDR1 and CDR2 sequences are KGHSH and LQKENI. Trimming stripped 6 bases from V and 2 bases from J, with 8 bases between. The CDR3 length is 13 residues.

The CDR3 loop is CASSHRGISDTEAFF. The CDR3 nucleotides are TGTGCCAGCAGTCACAGGGGGATTAGCGACACTGAAGCTTTCTTT. The chain links TRBV6-5 to TRBJ1-1, with 8 bases matching TRBD1. Trimming cost V 5 bases and J 3 bases; bases outside gene matches: 8. Germline V gene data show CDR1 as MNHEY and CDR2 as SVGAGI. The CDR3 extends over 15 amino acids.

V usage is TRBV5-1 and J usage is TRBJ2-1; 7 nucleotides align to TRBD1. CDR1 SGHRS and CDR2 YFSETQ come from the germline V gene. This CDR3 is built from 14 residues. V trimming: 4 bases; J trimming: 3 bases; junction bases outside the gene matches: 4. This CDR3 is CASSGGQSYNEQFF. The CDR3 DNA reads TGCGCCAGCAGCGGGGGACAGAGCTACAATGAGCAGTTCTTC.

The V call is TRBV2, the J call TRBJ1-6; D is possibly TRBD1 (6 bases). This CDR3 contains 13 residues. V was pared by 6 bases and J by 7 bases, with 10 bases between. CDR1 is SNHLY, CDR2 FYNNEI, per germline. The CDR3 DNA sequence: TGTGCCAGCAGCGGACAGAGAAATTCACCCCTCCACTTT. Translation gives CASSGQRNSPLHF. The whole variable domain, filled in from reference TRBV2 and TRBJ1-6, reads EPEVTQTPSHQVTQMGQEVILRCVPISNHLYFYWYRQILGQKVEFLVSFYNNEISEKSEIFDDQFSVERPDGSNFTLKIRSTKLEDSAMYFCASSGQRNSPLHFGNGTRLTVT.

The chain carries TRBV13 and TRBJ1-1, with 7 bases lining up with TRBD1. Per the germline V gene, CDR1 is PRHDT and CDR2 is FYEKMQ (reference sequence). Losses at the gene ends were 2 bases for V and 5 bases for J; bases not matched to a gene: 5. The CDR3 has 14 residues. The CDR3 nucleotides are TGTGCCAGCAGCTTACGGGCGACAGGGACTGAAGCTTTCTTT. This codes for CASSLRATGTEAFF.

The chain couples TRBV7-2 to TRBJ1-4; D uncertain. V gave up 4 bases and J gave up 8 bases, with 14 bases separating them. Germline V gene sequence: CDR1 SGHTA, CDR2 FQGNSA. This CDR3 region has 14 residues. CDR3: CASSSYREGEKLFF. The CDR3 coding sequence is TGTGCCAGCAGCTCCTACCGGGAGGGAGAAAAACTGTTTTTT. Variable domain in full (rest from reference TRBV7-2 and TRBJ1-4): GAGVSQSPSNKVTEKGKDVELRCDPISGHTALYWYRQSLGQGLEFLIYFQGNSAPDKSGLPSDRFSAERTGGSVSTLTIQRTQQEDSAVYLCASSSYREGEKLFFGSGTQLSVL.

This clone was detected once. CDR3 sequence: CASSLGTGPTDTQYF. The CDR3 coding sequence is TGTGCCAGCAGCTTAGGGACAGGACCCACAGATACGCAGTATTTT. J is TRBJ2-3 and V is TRBV7-9; the match to TRBD1 covers 7 bases. The V and J ends lost 1 base and 2 bases, in that order; junction bases with no gene match: 3. CDR3 length: 15 amino acids. Per the germline V gene, CDR1 is SEHNR and CDR2 is FQNEAQ (reference sequence).

The chain couples TRBV7-6 to TRBJ1-3; no definite D call. V gave up 5 bases and J gave up 5 bases, with 13 bases separating them. There are 14 residues in the CDR3. Germline V lookup: CDR1 SGHVS, CDR2 FNYEAQ. The CDR3 bases are TGTGCCAGCAGCCCGAGTAGGGAGAGAAACACCATATATTTT. This codes for CASSPSRERNTIYF.

The rearrangement links TRBV5-4 to TRBJ1-3, with 9 bases identical to TRBD1. The CDR3 length is 17 residues. The J segment lost 0 bases and the V segment lost 2 bases, leaving 6 bases of the junction unmatched. Looked up from germline, CDR1 is SGHNT and CDR2 is YYREEE (reference sequence). Here the CDR3 DNA reads TGTGCCAGCAGCTTCCACCTGACAGGGGGCTCTGGAAACACCATATATTTT. This translates into CASSFHLTGGSGNTIYF.

The chain joins TRBV24-1 to TRBJ2-4; D possibly corresponds to TRBD2 (5 bases). The CDR3 loop spans 13 amino acids. Germline V CDR1 and CDR2: KGHDR, SFDVKD. V gave up 2 bases and J gave up 4 bases, with 5 bases separating them. Here the CDR3 reads CATSDWEKNIQYF. CDR3 in DNA: TGTGCCACCAGTGATTGGGAGAAAAACATTCAGTACTTC.